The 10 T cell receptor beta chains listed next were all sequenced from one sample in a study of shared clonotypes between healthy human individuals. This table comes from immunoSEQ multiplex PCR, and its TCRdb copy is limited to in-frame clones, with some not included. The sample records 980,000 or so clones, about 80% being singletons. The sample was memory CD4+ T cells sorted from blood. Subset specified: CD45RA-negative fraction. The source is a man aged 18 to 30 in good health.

The CDR3 reads CASTRNRLAGSDTQYF. CDR3 coding DNA: TGTGCCAGCACCAGAAATCGACTAGCGGGGTCAGATACGCAGTATTTT. The chain has TRBV2 and TRBJ2-3, with 11 positions matching TRBD2. There are 16 residues in the CDR3. Germline CDR1 is SNHLY and CDR2 is FYNNEI. Germline trimming cut 7 bases from V and 4 bases from J; bases unmatched to any gene: 10.

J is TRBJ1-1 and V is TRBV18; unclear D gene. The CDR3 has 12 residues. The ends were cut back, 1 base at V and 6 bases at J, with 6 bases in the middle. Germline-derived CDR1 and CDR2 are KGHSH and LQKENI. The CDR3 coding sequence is TGTGCCAGCTCACCACTGAGGGCTGAAGCTTTCTTT. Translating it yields CASSPLRAEAFF.

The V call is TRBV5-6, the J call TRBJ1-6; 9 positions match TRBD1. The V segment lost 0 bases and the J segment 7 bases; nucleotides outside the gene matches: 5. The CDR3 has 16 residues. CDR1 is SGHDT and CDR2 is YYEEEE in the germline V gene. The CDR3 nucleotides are TGTGCCAGCAGCTTGGTCACAGGGGGCGTGAATTCACCCCTCCACTTT. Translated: CASSLVTGGVNSPLHF.

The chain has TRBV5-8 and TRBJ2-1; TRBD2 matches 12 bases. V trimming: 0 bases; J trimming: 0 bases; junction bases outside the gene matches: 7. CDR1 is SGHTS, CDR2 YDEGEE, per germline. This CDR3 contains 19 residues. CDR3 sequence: CASSLELAGGKSSYNEQFF. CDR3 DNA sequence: TGTGCCAGCAGCTTGGAACTAGCGGGGGGTAAAAGCTCCTACAATGAGCAGTTCTTC.

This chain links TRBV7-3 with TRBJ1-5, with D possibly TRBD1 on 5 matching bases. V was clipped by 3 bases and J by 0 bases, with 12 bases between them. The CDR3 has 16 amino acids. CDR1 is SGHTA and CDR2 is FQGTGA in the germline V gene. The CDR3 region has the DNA TGTGCCAGCAGCTTTGGGGGGTCCGCTAGCAATCAGCCCCAGCATTTT. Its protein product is CASSFGGSASNQPQHF.

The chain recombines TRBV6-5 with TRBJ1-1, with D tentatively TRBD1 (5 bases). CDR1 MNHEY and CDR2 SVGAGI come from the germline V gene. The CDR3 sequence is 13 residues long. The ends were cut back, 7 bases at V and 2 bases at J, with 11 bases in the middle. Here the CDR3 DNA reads TGTGCCAGCAATCGGGGGTATAACACTGAAGCTTTCTTT. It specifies CASNRGYNTEAFF.

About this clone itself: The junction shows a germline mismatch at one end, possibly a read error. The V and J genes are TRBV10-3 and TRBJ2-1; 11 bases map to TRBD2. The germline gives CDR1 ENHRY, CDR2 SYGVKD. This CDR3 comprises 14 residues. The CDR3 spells CAISETSGSPRRVF. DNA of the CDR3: TGTGCCATCAGTGAGACTAGCGGGAGCCCTCGGAGGGTCTTC.

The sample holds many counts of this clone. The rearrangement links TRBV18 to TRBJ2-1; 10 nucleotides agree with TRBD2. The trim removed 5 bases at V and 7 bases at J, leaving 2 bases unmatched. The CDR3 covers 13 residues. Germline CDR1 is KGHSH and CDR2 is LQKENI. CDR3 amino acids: CASSSSGGNEQFF. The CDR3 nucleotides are TGTGCCAGCTCAAGTAGCGGGGGGAATGAGCAGTTCTTC.

The CDR3 nucleotides are TGTGCCAGCAGCCCCTCGGGGAATTCCTACGAGCAGTACTTC. It specifies CASSPSGNSYEQYF. The chain couples TRBV7-6 to TRBJ2-7, with a possible D match to TRBD2 (5 bases). CDR1 is SGHVS and CDR2 is FNYEAQ in the germline V gene. V was cut by 5 bases and J by 1 base, with 12 bases left in between. This CDR3 region has 14 residues.

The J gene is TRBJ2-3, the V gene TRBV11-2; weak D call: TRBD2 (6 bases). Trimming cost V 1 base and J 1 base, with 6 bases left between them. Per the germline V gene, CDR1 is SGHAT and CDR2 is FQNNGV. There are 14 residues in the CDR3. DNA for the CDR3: TGTGCCAGCAGCTTAGCGGGGGGCACAGATACGCAGTATTTT. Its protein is CASSLAGGTDTQYF.